Below are 21 T cell receptor beta chains sequenced from a single sample in a study of identical twins. TCRdb ran MiXCR on the 5' RACE reads and lists one entry per CDR3 protein. The sample carries around 490,000 distinct CDR3 sequences, about 16% recorded once. Another study also made use of these data, one on yellow fever vaccine responses in identical twins.

Sequences were obtained from CD4+ T cells sorted from blood. These receptors originate from a woman between 18 and 30 years old in good health.

The rearrangement uses TRBV5-1 and TRBJ2-7, with D maybe TRBD2 (6 bases). This CDR3 region has 16 residues. V lost 4 bases to trimming and J lost 2 bases, with 19 bases between them. Germline CDR1 SGHRS, CDR2 YFSETQ. The CDR3 DNA is TGCGCCAGCAGCCCCCGAGCGAGCGGGCCGACCTACGAGCAGTACTTC. It encodes CASSPRASGPTYEQYF.

The chain couples TRBV10-3 to TRBJ1-4, with 9 bases matching TRBD1. V shed 0 bases and J 10 bases; nucleotides not matched to a gene: 6. Looked up from germline, CDR1 is ENHRY and CDR2 is SYGVKD. CDR3 length: 15 residues. The DNA for the CDR3 is TGTGCCATCAGTGAGTCGGGACAGGGAGAGGCAAAACTGTTTTTT. Its protein product is CAISESGQGEAKLFF.

This clonotype was counted at least ten times. The chain carries TRBV20-1 and TRBJ2-1; D perhaps matches TRBD1 (6 bases). The V and J ends lost 5 bases and 0 bases respectively, with 11 bases between them. The CDR3 runs to 14 residues. CDR1 is DFQATT and CDR2 is SNEGSKA in the germline V gene (reference sequence). The chain's CDR3 is CSASDRSSYNEQFF. In DNA form, the CDR3 reads TGCAGTGCTTCCGACAGGAGCTCCTACAATGAGCAGTTCTTC.

This clonotype was seen just once. The rearrangement links TRBV6-1 to TRBJ2-7; 9 bases agree with TRBD2. Germline V gene sequence: CDR1 MNHNS, CDR2 SASEGT. This CDR3 spans 14 amino acids. V shed 5 bases and J 6 bases; nucleotides not matched to a gene: 8. The CDR3 is CASSPPGLAGEQYF. The DNA of the CDR3 is TGTGCCAGCAGTCCGCCGGGACTAGCAGGCGAGCAGTACTTC.

V is TRBV6-1 and J is TRBJ2-7, with 13 bases that match TRBD2. This CDR3 has 16 residues. Per germline, CDR1 MNHNS and CDR2 SASEGT. V shed 5 bases and J 2 bases; nucleotides not matched to a gene: 6. Here the CDR3 DNA reads TGTGCCAGCAGTAAACCGACTAGCGGGAGGCCCTACGAGCAGTACTTC. Encoded protein: CASSKPTSGRPYEQYF.

The V and J genes are TRBV29-1 and TRBJ2-3; 9 bases match TRBD1. V was clipped by 5 bases and J by 7 bases; unmatched bases: 13. The germline V gene has CDR1 SQVTM and CDR2 ANQGSEA. The CDR3 has 15 amino acids. CDR3 amino acids: CSVRDRGSMEYTQYF. The DNA of the CDR3 is TGCAGCGTTCGAGACAGGGGGTCCATGGAATATACGCAGTATTTT.

This chain connects TRBV20-1 to TRBJ2-1, with TRBD2 matching over 8 bases. Trimming cost V 2 bases and J 5 bases; bases outside gene matches: 11. The CDR3 totals 16 residues. The germline CDR1 and CDR2 sequences are DFQATT and SNEGSKA (reference sequence). CDR3 sequence (DNA): TGCAGTGCTAGACTACCCGGGACTAGGTCTAACAATGAGCAGTTCTTC. This encodes CSARLPGTRSNNEQFF.

The V gene is TRBV28, the J gene TRBJ2-1, with TRBD1 identical over 10 bases. CDR3 size: 17 residues. Trimming at V came to 1 base and at J to 5 bases, leaving 8 bases not matched to a gene. Germline CDR1 and CDR2: MDHEN and SYDVKM. In DNA, the CDR3 is TGTGCCAGCAGTTTATCTCAGGGACAGGGGTTTGACAATGAGCAGTTCTTC. Its protein product is CASSLSQGQGFDNEQFF.

This clonotype was counted a few times. The rearrangement uses TRBV7-6 and TRBJ2-5; 9 nucleotides align to TRBD1. With 4 bases clipped from V and 4 bases from J, the junction kept 7 bases outside the gene matches. The CDR3 covers 15 residues. Germline V gene sequence: CDR1 SGHVS, CDR2 FNYEAQ. The CDR3 is CASSSGTGLAETQYF. The CDR3 region has the DNA TGTGCCAGCAGCTCAGGGACAGGGCTTGCAGAGACCCAGTACTTC. Complete variable domain (other parts from reference TRBV7-6 and TRBJ2-5): GAGVSQSPRYKVTKRGQDVALRCDPISGHVSLYWYRQALGQGPEFLTYFNYEAQQDKSGLPNDRFSAERPEGSISTLTIQRTEQRDSAMYRCASSSGTGLAETQYFGPGTRLLVL.

The V and J genes are TRBV20-1 and TRBJ2-7; D might be TRBD1 or TRBD2, each matching 5 bases. V lost 6 bases to trimming and J lost 7 bases, with 16 bases between them. Per the germline V gene, CDR1 is DFQATT and CDR2 is SNEGSKA (reference sequence). This CDR3 has 12 amino acids. Here the CDR3 DNA reads TGCAGTGCATCTCCGGGACCCTGGGAGCAGTACTTC. It codes for CSASPGPWEQYF.

The chain couples TRBV4-1 to TRBJ2-2, with D uncertain. Germline-derived CDR1 and CDR2 are MGHRA and YSYEKL. V dropped 1 base and J dropped 4 bases, with 10 bases sitting between them. The CDR3 covers 15 residues. This CDR3 reads CASSQVKGSTGELFF. The DNA for the CDR3 is TGCGCCAGCAGCCAAGTCAAGGGATCCACCGGGGAGCTGTTTTTT.

This clonotype occurred a few times. CDR3 DNA: TGTGCCAGCAGTTTTGGACTAGTTCAGTACAATGAGCAGTTCTTC. Translated, it gives CASSFGLVQYNEQFF. The rearrangement joins TRBV12-3 or TRBV12-4 to TRBJ2-1, with 7 positions matching TRBD2. After removal of 3 bases from V and 4 bases from J, the junction contained 6 bases not matched to a gene. The CDR3 contains 15 residues.

The chain couples TRBV5-1 to TRBJ2-2, with D tentatively TRBD2 (6 bases). The CDR3 totals 16 residues. Trimming left V 4 bases short and J 4 bases short, with 17 bases between. Per the germline V gene, CDR1 is SGHRS and CDR2 is YFSETQ. CDR3: CASSPWGLESTGELFF. The CDR3 DNA sequence: TGCGCCAGCAGCCCATGGGGACTTGAATCCACCGGGGAGCTGTTTTTT.

This clonotype was found a few times. The V and J genes are TRBV5-1 and TRBJ2-3, with 7 nucleotides matching TRBD1. This CDR3 has 15 residues. Losses at the gene ends were 5 bases for V and 2 bases for J; bases not matched to a gene: 8. Germline CDR1 SGHRS, CDR2 YFSETQ. The CDR3 region is CASRLDRAYTDTQYF. CDR3 nucleotide sequence: TGCGCCAGCAGGCTCGACAGGGCTTACACAGATACGCAGTATTTT.

This chain connects TRBV7-2 to TRBJ1-4; D might be TRBD1 (5 bases). CDR3 length: 16 residues. The V gene's germline CDR1 is SGHTA and CDR2 FQGNSA. V lost 5 bases, J lost 5 bases, and 18 bases lay in between. CDR3 nucleotide sequence: TGTGCCAGCAGCGTACAGGCGGGACTTGAGAATGAAAAACTGTTTTTT. It yields the protein CASSVQAGLENEKLFF.

This clonotype has a handful of counts. CDR3 sequence reads: CASSLGDTNYGYTF. The CDR3 DNA reads TGCGCCAGCAGCTTGGGGGACACCAACTATGGCTACACCTTC. The chain links TRBV5-1 to TRBJ1-2; TRBD1 might be the D (6 bases). CDR1 and CDR2 (germline): SGHRS, YFSETQ. The V end lost 0 bases, the J end lost 2 bases, and 8 bases lay between the germline ends. The CDR3 loop spans 14 amino acids.

This clonotype has just a few counts. The V and J genes are TRBV5-6 and TRBJ2-3; possible D gene TRBD1, 5 bases. Trimming took off 1 base at V and 2 bases at J, with 14 bases between the two ends. The germline V gene has CDR1 SGHDT and CDR2 YYEEEE. The length of the CDR3 is 16 residues. CDR3 sequence: CASSLLGAGLTDTQYF. As DNA, the CDR3 is TGTGCCAGCAGCTTGTTAGGGGCAGGGCTCACAGATACGCAGTATTTT.

The sample holds many counts of this clonotype. This chain connects TRBV5-1 to TRBJ2-1; maybe TRBD1 (5 bases). This CDR3 comprises 15 residues. Germline values: CDR1 SGHRS, CDR2 YFSETQ. Trimming removed 1 base at V and 5 bases at J, with 13 bases between. This CDR3 is CASSLRLGRDNEQFF. The CDR3 DNA follows: TGCGCCAGCAGCTTGCGGCTCGGCAGGGACAATGAGCAGTTCTTC.

CDR3 loop: CASSPTGSWQQYV. In DNA, the CDR3 is TGTGCCAGCTCACCAACAGGTAGTTGGCAGCAGTACGTC. The rearrangement joins TRBV18 to TRBJ2-7; D perhaps matches TRBD1 (5 bases). V lost 2 bases and J lost 8, with 13 bases in between. The V gene's germline CDR1 is KGHSH and CDR2 LQKENI. CDR3 length: 13 amino acids.

This clonotype was found many times. The chain employs TRBV25-1 and TRBJ2-7, with D possibly TRBD2 on 5 matching bases. CDR1 and CDR2 (germline): MGHDK, SYGVNS. The length of the CDR3 is 14 residues. Deletions cut 4 bases from V and 3 bases from J, with 13 bases between. CDR3 sequence (DNA): TGTGCCAGCAGTGGGACGGGAAATTTCTACGAGCAGTACGTC. It specifies CASSGTGNFYEQYV.

This clonotype was recorded a few times. As DNA, the CDR3 is TGTGCCAGCAGACCGACAGGGCCGGAGCAGCCCCAGCATTTT. Translation gives CASRPTGPEQPQHF. The chain joins TRBV28 to TRBJ1-5; 7 bases match TRBD1. The CDR3 runs 14 residues. Trimming at V came to 6 bases and at J to 7 bases, leaving 9 bases not matched to a gene. The germline gives CDR1 MDHEN, CDR2 SYDVKM.